This entry is about one T cell receptor (beta chain). Its cognate antigen is unknown. This sample was taken from a study of identical twins. General study results and limits: The study drew conclusions from cross-sectional statistical analysis, not from following the same donors. There was an excess of low generation probability in the out-of-frame alpha sequences that twins shared.

Per germline, CDR1 SGHRS and CDR2 YFSETQ. V trimming: 4 bases; J trimming: 10 bases; junction bases outside the gene matches: 14. There are 15 residues in the CDR3. TCRdb re-analysed the 5' RACE reads in MiXCR, keeping a single row per CDR3 protein. The data hold 200,000 to 250,000 distinct CDR3 sequences, with over 5.5% observed a single time. These records were also assigned to another study, of T cells expressing NK-cell markers. That source notes: Sorting of alpha-beta TCR T cells alone was achieved in several experiments with an anti-gamma-delta TCR antibody.

The chain couples TRBV5-1 to TRBJ2-1, with TRBD2 matching over 7 bases. This sequence was found in a young woman in good health. The specimen was CD8+ T cells sorted from blood. The CDR3 DNA follows: TGCGCCAGCAGCCCCTGGGGGAGGGGAGCAGACGAGCAGTTCTTC. It is translated as CASSPWGRGADEQFF.